The 11 T cell receptor beta chains reported below all come from one sample, sequenced in a study of CD8+CD57+ T cells in acquired aplastic anemia. Before being chosen for sequencing, patients had shown CD8+CD57+ cell expansion by flow cytometry. Genomic DNA, serving as template, underwent TCR beta VDJ and CDR3 profiling. MiXCR, applied by TCRdb to the reads, yields one record per CDR3 protein. The sample has hundreds of thousands of distinct CDR3 sequences; roughly 82% are singletons. Sequencing input: sorted CD4+, CD8+, or CD8+CD57+ T cells (not recorded which) from PBMCs. These receptors all stem from a human donor with aplastic anemia.

This clonotype has a single count. Relative to the germline gene, one junction end is altered; a read error may explain this. The chain joins TRBV15 to TRBJ2-3, with D possibly TRBD2 on 5 matching bases. This CDR3 spans 14 amino acids. CDR1 and CDR2 from the germline V gene are LNHNV and YYDKDF (reference sequence). This chain's CDR3 is CSTSGGSGQDTQYF. The CDR3 coding sequence is TGTTCCACCAGCGGAGGCAGCGGCCAAGATACGCAGTACTTT.

Comments on this clonotype: The CDR3 does not close with the conserved phenylalanine or tryptophan, likely indicating a read error. The DNA is left out, because the CDR3 cannot be placed on it with certainty; the CDR3 is given as TCRdb lists it. This CDR3 is CASSVVGPPYNEQ. The rearrangement uses TRBV7-3 and TRBJ1-3. Per the germline V gene, CDR1 is SGHTA and CDR2 is FQGTGA. The CDR3 spans 13 amino acids, including both terminal residues.

V and J are TRBV6-2 or TRBV6-3 and TRBJ2-7, with D maybe TRBD2 (7 bases). The CDR3 totals 15 residues. V was cut by 7 bases and J by 6 bases, with 22 bases left in between. Germline CDR1 and CDR2: MNHEY and SVGEGT. CDR3 residues: CASIGRGGPDREQYF. CDR3 in DNA: TGTGCCAGCATTGGTCGCGGGGGCCCCGATCGCGAGCAGTACTTC.

Concerning this clonotype itself: This likely comes from a read error, as the CDR3 has no conserved phenylalanine or tryptophan at its end. No DNA is shown, since the ends of the CDR3 on it are uncertain; the CDR3 is the one TCRdb lists. The V gene is TRBV7-2, the J gene TRBJ2-1; whether TRBD1, the table's D call, matches the DNA was not checked. Germline CDR1 and CDR2: SGHTA and FQGNSA. The CDR3 is 13 amino acids in total, end residues counted. The CDR3 sequence: CASSSGVTGGQLY.

Only a few counts were recorded for this clonotype. The chain couples TRBV11-3 to TRBJ2-3, with 7 bases fitting TRBD2. The V gene end was trimmed by 3 bases and the J gene end by 6 bases; junction bases not matched to a gene: 6. The CDR3 covers 14 residues. The germline V gene has CDR1 SGHNT and CDR2 YENEEA. The CDR3 region has the DNA TGTGCCAGCAGCTTTACTAGCGCAATCGATACGCAGTATTTT. Translating it yields CASSFTSAIDTQYF. The whole variable domain, remainder taken from reference TRBV11-3 and TRBJ2-3, is EAGVVQSPRYKIIEKKQPVAFWCNPISGHNTLYWYLQNLGQGPELLIRYENEEAVDDSQLPKDRFSAERLKGVDSTLKIQPAELGDSAVYLCASSFTSAIDTQYFGPGTRLTVL.

The V call is TRBV7-9, the J call TRBJ1-6; TRBD1 matches at 9 bases. Germline lookup yields CDR1 SEHNR and CDR2 FQNEAQ (reference sequence). V shed 3 bases, J shed 13 bases, and the junction held 10 bases outside the gene matches. This CDR3 is 15 amino acids long. CDR3 sequence (DNA): TGTGCCAGCAGCTTGGGGGAGGGACAGGGAGCCCCCCTCCACTTT. This sequence encodes CASSLGEGQGAPLHF.

Notes on this clonotype: Given the absence of the conserved phenylalanine or tryptophan at the CDR3 end, a read error is likely. The DNA is left out, because the CDR3 cannot be placed on it with certainty; the CDR3 is given as TCRdb lists it. CDR3 amino acids: CASSGEAETRYFG. The chain carries TRBV9 and TRBJ1-2. The germline gives CDR1 SGDLS, CDR2 YYNGEE. The CDR3 length equals 13 residues, ends included.

Of note for this clonotype: A junction boundary mismatches the germline segment, possibly from a read error. The chain combines TRBV7-9 with TRBJ2-3, with a tentative D call TRBD2 (6 bases). This CDR3 is built from 13 residues. In germline, CDR1 is SEHNR, CDR2 FQNEAQ (reference sequence). CDR3 sequence reads: CASRVGGRDRQYF. The DNA of the CDR3 is TGTGCCAGCAGGGTCGGGGGAAGAGATAGGCAGTATTTT.

The CDR3 is CASSSGLNGTALSYEQYV. DNA of the CDR3: TGTGCCAGCAGCTCAGGCCTTAACGGGACAGCCCTTTCCTACGAGCAGTACGTC. The rearrangement uses TRBV5-4 and TRBJ2-7; 7 bases are shared with TRBD1. Germline loops: CDR1 SGHNT, CDR2 YYREEE (reference sequence). V lost 3 bases, J lost 1 base, and 16 bases stayed unmatched. The CDR3 consists of 18 residues.

CDR3 protein: CASGEGTTDTQYF. In DNA, the CDR3 is TGTGCCAGCGGCGAAGGGACCACAGATACGCAGTATTTT. V is TRBV9 and J is TRBJ2-3; the D gene could be TRBD1 or TRBD2 (5 bases each). The CDR3 has 13 amino acids. V was trimmed by 7 bases and J by 2 bases, leaving 11 bases between them. In germline, CDR1 is SGDLS, CDR2 YYNGEE. Filled out from reference TRBV9 and TRBJ2-3, the complete variable domain reads DSGVTQTPKHLITATGQRVTLRCSPRSGDLSVYWYQQSLDQGLQFLIQYYNGEERAKGNILERFSAQQFPDLHSELNLSSLELGDSALYFCASGEGTTDTQYFGPGTRLTVL.

For this clonotype: Lacking the conserved final phenylalanine or tryptophan, this CDR3 likely reflects a read error. Because the CDR3's place on the DNA is in doubt, the DNA is left out and the CDR3 is given as listed by TCRdb. This CDR3 reads CANSVAGARNPPHS. The J gene is TRBJ2-3, the V gene TRBV9; TRBD2 is the table's D call, not checked against the DNA. Germline V gene sequence: CDR1 SGDLS, CDR2 YYNGEE. The CDR3 length equals 14 residues, ends included.